The text below deals with one T cell receptor beta chain. Its target is unknown. This record comes from a study of cytomegalovirus exposure and HLA in healthy donors. Findings and limits, study-wide: The tendency of first-cohort TCR clusters to co-occur in the roughly 130 validation repertoires emerged from a later analysis. The classifier reportedly diagnosed cytomegalovirus status with high sensitivity and specificity.

Measured with immunoSEQ multiplex PCR; TCRdb has only the in-frame clones, and not every one. The sample contains 71,000 or so clones, about 94% of which appear only once. The germline gives CDR1 SEHNR, CDR2 FQNEAQ (reference sequence). The CDR3 contains 13 residues. Trimming removed 3 bases from V and 7 bases from J, with 7 bases in between. The material sequenced was PBMCs. This TCR came from a man between 18 and 35 years old in good health and CMV-seropositive. This sequence joins TRBV7-9 and TRBJ1-6, with D uncertain. In DNA, the CDR3 is TGTGCCAGCAGCTTCTTGGGCAATTCACCCCTCCACTTT. The encoded protein is CASSFLGNSPLHF.